This T cell receptor beta chain was documented in a study of T-cell reconstitution after alpha-beta-depleted transplantation in children (TCRdb year 2016). Background for the entire study: T-cell immune reconstitution after TCRalphabeta/CD19-depleted allogeneic hematopoietic cell transplantation in children was quantitatively tracked in the study by means of TCR repertoire profiling.

In the germline V gene, CDR1 corresponds to SQVTM and CDR2 to ANQGSEA. Measured from the cysteine to the phenylalanine, the CDR3 is 18 residues long. The read is trimmed to its CDR3 DNA, 54 bases read in frame from base 1. From V the trimming removes 1 base and from J it removes 5 bases, while the gene matches leave 11 bases of the junction unaccounted for. This clonotype has just a few counts. The antigen this receptor binds is unknown. No much larger clone is present one base from it, and per-base qualities are unavailable. Library preparation used PCR. The instrument given in TCRdb is Illumina HiSeq 2500. TCR libraries were prepared with molecular barcoding, using unique molecular identifiers to normalize TCRbeta repertoire quantification. TCRdb reprocessing: public reads trimmed at Q25 with fastp, clones called with MiXCR, in-frame beta chains kept. Each entry merges the rows of one CDR3 protein and shows their most common DNA and genes. The sample contains 450,000 to 600,000 distinct CDR3 sequences, about 30% of them found a single time. The ten largest make up more than 2% of the sample.

Source: PBMCs from the stem cell graft donor, taken from the stem cell graft. The chain was built from TRBV29-1 and TRBJ2-1, and 13 junction bases match TRBD2. This receptor was identified in a human donor who donated a stem cell graft to a child with aplastic anemia. The CDR3 protein sequence reads: CSVEVGLAGVPLNNEQFF. The bases read TGCAGCGTTGAAGTCGGACTAGCGGGAGTTCCCCTCAACAATGAGCAGTTCTTC.